Listed here are 13 T cell receptor beta chains from one sample, sequenced in a study of blood T cell repertoires in COVID-19. Assay used: immunoSEQ multiplex PCR; TCRdb lists only in-frame clones, some missing. The sample includes about 190,000 clones, more than 75% seen only once; the top ten take roughly 8%. The sequencing input was peripheral blood. The receptors were gathered from a woman aged 55 to 70 with COVID-19, enrolled during active disease.

The rearrangement uses TRBV5-8 and TRBJ1-2; 9 bases line up with TRBD1. This CDR3 spans 14 amino acids. Germline CDR1 reads SGHTS; CDR2 reads YDEGEE. V lost 0 bases to trimming and J lost 7 bases; unmatched junction nucleotides: 4. This CDR3 reads CASSLGQGVFGYTF. The CDR3 DNA reads TGTGCCAGCAGCTTGGGACAGGGGGTTTTTGGCTACACCTTC.

V and J are TRBV5-4 and TRBJ2-1, with TRBD2 matching 14 bases. Germline-derived CDR1 and CDR2 are SGHNT and YYREEE (reference sequence). V lost 4 bases and J lost 8; bases outside the gene matches: 5. The CDR3 extends over 15 amino acids. The CDR3 nucleotides read TGTGCCAGCAGCGTCAGACTAGCGGGAGGGGATGAGCAGTTCTTC. This translates into CASSVRLAGGDEQFF.

This chain's CDR3 is CASSSSGTDTGELFF. CDR3 nucleotides: TGTGCCAGCAGCTCATCCGGGACAGACACCGGGGAGCTGTTTTTT. This chain uses TRBV7-6 with TRBJ2-2; 7 bases map to TRBD1. CDR3 length: 15 residues. Trimming at V came to 4 bases and at J to 3 bases, leaving 5 bases not matched to a gene. Germline-derived CDR1 and CDR2 are SGHVS and FNYEAQ.

This clone was counted a single time. The chain couples TRBV4-3 to TRBJ2-7; D gene uncertain. The V gene's germline CDR1 is LGHNA and CDR2 YSLEER. V was shortened by 4 bases and J by 0 bases, with 13 bases between the two germline ends. The CDR3 totals 15 residues. The CDR3 reads CASSLEPGDSYEQYF. In nucleotides, the CDR3 is TGCGCCAGCAGCCTAGAACCCGGAGACTCCTACGAGCAGTACTTC.

About this clone: The same CDR3 is also encoded by other DNA sequences in this sample. The CDR3 here is CSARQGYEQYF. The CDR3 nucleotides read TGCAGTGCAAGACAGGGGTACGAGCAGTACTTC. The V call is TRBV20-1, the J call TRBJ2-7, with 8 bases identical to TRBD1. J gave up 4 bases and V 6 bases, and 2 bases lay outside the gene matches. This CDR3 spans 11 amino acids. The germline CDR1 and CDR2 sequences are DFQATT and SNEGSKA (reference sequence).

This clone showed up just a few times. The chain uses TRBV28 and TRBJ1-5; D is possibly TRBD1 (5 bases). CDR1 and CDR2 (germline): MDHEN, SYDVKM. CDR3 length equals 17 residues. Deletions cut 3 bases from V and 2 bases from J, with 17 bases between. Here the CDR3 DNA reads TGTGCCAGCAGTTTGGGGCCAGTACATCGAGGCAATCAGCCCCAGCATTTT. This sequence encodes CASSLGPVHRGNQPQHF.

The chain combines TRBV14 with TRBJ2-7, with 7 bases aligning to TRBD2. V lost 4 bases to trimming and J lost 2 bases; unmatched junction nucleotides: 2. This CDR3 is built from 13 residues. CDR1 SGHDN and CDR2 FVKESK come from the germline V gene. The CDR3 spells CASSLGRAYEQYF. The CDR3 bases are TGTGCCAGCAGCCTGGGGAGGGCCTACGAGCAGTACTTC.

The V gene is TRBV25-1, the J gene TRBJ2-7, with a weak D call TRBD2 (6 bases). The CDR3 runs to 15 residues. V lost 2 bases, J lost 0 bases, and 11 bases lay in between. Germline V gene data show CDR1 as MGHDK and CDR2 as SYGVNS. This CDR3 reads CASSEAGSTSYEQYF. The CDR3 nucleotides read TGTGCCAGCAGTGAAGCGGGAAGCACCTCCTACGAGCAGTACTTC.

V gene TRBV9 combines with J gene TRBJ2-3, with D possibly matching TRBD2 (6 bases). Germline lookup yields CDR1 SGDLS and CDR2 YYNGEE. The CDR3 sequence is 15 residues long. V lost 0 bases to trimming and J lost 2 bases, with 10 bases between them. Written as DNA, the CDR3 is TGTGCCAGCAGCGTAGGGAGCGGGCTCACAGATACGCAGTATTTT. Translated, it gives CASSVGSGLTDTQYF.

J is TRBJ2-1 and V is TRBV27; 8 nucleotides match TRBD2. The junction had 2 bases not matched to a gene; V was cut back by 2 bases and J by 2 bases. Germline CDR1 and CDR2: MNHEY and SMNVEV (reference sequence). The CDR3 consists of 15 residues. The DNA of the CDR3 is TGTGCCAGCAGTTTAGAGGGACTAGCCTACAATGAGCAGTTCTTC. Protein product: CASSLEGLAYNEQFF.

The chain recombines TRBV7-8 with TRBJ1-2; no clear D gene. Trimming removed 1 base from V and 7 bases from J, with 10 bases in between. Germline V gene lookup returns CDR1 SGHVS and CDR2 FQNEAQ. The CDR3 has 13 residues. CDR3 nucleotide sequence: TGTGCCAGCAGCTTAGACGGGGAAGGTGGCTACACCTTC. It is translated as CASSLDGEGGYTF.

CDR3 sequence reads: CASSRGLAGDGSYNEQFF. The CDR3, as DNA: TGCGCCAGCAGCCGAGGACTAGCGGGAGACGGGTCCTACAATGAGCAGTTCTTC. The V call is TRBV4-3, the J call TRBJ2-1; 13 positions agree with TRBD2. Germline V gives CDR1 LGHNA, CDR2 YSLEER. The J segment lost 1 base and the V segment lost 4 bases, leaving 7 bases of the junction unmatched. There are 18 residues in the CDR3.

The genes are TRBV6-1 and TRBJ2-7, with 8 bases fitting TRBD1. With V trimmed by 1 base and J by 1 base, 3 bases remained unmatched. The CDR3 is 15 residues long. Germline assignment: CDR1 MNHNS and CDR2 SASEGT. This chain's CDR3 is CASSEGTGPSYEQYF. CDR3 bases: TGTGCCAGCAGTGAAGGGACAGGGCCTTCCTACGAGCAGTACTTC.